What follows are 26 T cell receptor beta chains derived from one specimen sequenced in a study of cytomegalovirus exposure and HLA in healthy donors. The PCR made use of 60 Vbeta and 13 Jbeta primers. TCRdb's table, derived via immunoSEQ multiplex PCR, lists solely in-frame clones and lacks some. The sample has around 200,000 clones; 75% to 90% are singletons. Input material: PBMCs. These receptors were obtained from a man aged 45-60 years in good health and CMV-seronegative.

CDR3: CASSPNPATNEKLFF. The DNA for the CDR3 is TGTGCCAGCAGCCCAAACCCGGCAACTAATGAAAAACTGTTTTTT. J is TRBJ1-4 and V is TRBV28; unclear D gene. The germline V gene encodes CDR1 MDHEN and CDR2 SYDVKM. V was cut by 6 bases and J by 0 bases, with 11 bases left in between. There are 15 residues in the CDR3.

A word on this clone: One end of the junction varies from germline; a read error may be responsible. Other DNA sequences within the sample encode an identical CDR3. V and J are TRBV7-9 and TRBJ2-7, with D possibly matching TRBD1 (6 bases). CDR3 length: 12 amino acids. CDR1 is SEHNR and CDR2 is FQNEAQ in the germline V gene (reference sequence). In DNA form, the CDR3 reads TGTTCCAGCAGCTCACAGGGATACGAGCAGTACTTC. Its translation: CSSSSQGYEQYF.

The table lists this clone with a count of one. The junction shows a germline mismatch at one end, possibly a read error. The gene calls are TRBV7-9 and TRBJ1-4; D may be TRBD1 (6 bases). Germline V gene lookup returns CDR1 SEHNR and CDR2 FQNEAQ (reference sequence). There are 18 residues in the CDR3. In nucleotides, the CDR3 is TGTTCCAGCAGCTTCGGACAGAGCCAGAAAACAACTAATGAAAAACTGTTTTTT. It yields the protein CSSSFGQSQKTTNEKLFF.

The chain uses TRBV7-9 and TRBJ2-7; TRBD2 matches 13 bases. This CDR3 is 17 amino acids long. Germline loops: CDR1 SEHNR, CDR2 FQNEAQ (reference sequence). The V and J ends lost 5 bases and 2 bases, in that order; junction bases with no gene match: 9. The CDR3 bases are TGTGCCAGCAGCGAGAGACTAGCGGGGGGCATGACCTACGAGCAGTACTTC. This gives the protein CASSERLAGGMTYEQYF. The full variable domain, its missing parts supplied by reference TRBV7-9 and TRBJ2-7, is DTGVSQNPRHKITKRGQNVTFRCDPISEHNRLYWYRQTLGQGPEFLTYFQNEAQLEKSRLLSDRFSAERPKGSFSTLEIQRTEQGDSAMYLCASSERLAGGMTYEQYFGPGTRLTVT.

The V and J genes are TRBV4-3 and TRBJ1-1; D uncertain. Trimming pared 4 bases from V and 1 base from J, leaving 7 bases between. Germline CDR1 reads LGHNA; CDR2 reads YSLEER. The CDR3 is 13 residues long. This CDR3 reads CASSRVRNTEAFF. The CDR3 nucleotides are TGCGCCAGCAGCCGAGTACGGAACACTGAAGCTTTCTTT.

The chain joins TRBV6-1 to TRBJ2-2; 7 bases match TRBD2. Per germline, CDR1 MNHNS and CDR2 SASEGT. V was clipped by 0 bases and J by 6 bases; unmatched bases: 10. CDR3 size: 17 residues. CDR3 sequence (DNA): TGTGCCAGCAGTGAAGCGCCAGTGGGAGGGTGGGCCGGGGAGCTGTTTTTT. This encodes CASSEAPVGGWAGELFF.

The chain has TRBV4-3 and TRBJ1-4; 9 bases agree with TRBD1. V was clipped by 2 bases and J by 0 bases; unmatched bases: 4. Germline assignment: CDR1 LGHNA and CDR2 YSLEER. The CDR3 has 17 residues. CDR3 loop: CASSQRDRATTNEKLFF. In DNA form, the CDR3 reads TGCGCCAGCAGCCAACGGGACAGGGCAACAACTAATGAAAAACTGTTTTTT.

CDR3: CASSDSKGANEKLFF. The CDR3 region has the DNA TGTGCCAGCAGCGACTCAAAGGGGGCGAATGAAAAACTGTTTTTT. The chain has TRBV5-5 and TRBJ1-4; 7 nucleotides line up with TRBD1. The CDR3 is 15 residues long. V dropped 4 bases and J dropped 5; count of bases not matched to a gene: 8. Per the germline V gene, CDR1 is SGHKS and CDR2 is YYEKEE (reference sequence). Complete variable domain (other parts from reference TRBV5-5 and TRBJ1-4): DAGVTQSPTHLIKTRGQQVTLRCSPISGHKSVSWYQQVLGQGPQFIFQYYEKEERGRGNFPDRFSARQFPNYSSELNVNALLLGDSALYLCASSDSKGANEKLFFGSGTQLSVL.

This chain connects TRBV4-3 to TRBJ2-5, with 9 bases fitting TRBD1. V was clipped by 4 bases and J by 4 bases; unmatched bases: 4. The CDR3 is made up of 14 amino acids. Germline values: CDR1 LGHNA, CDR2 YSLEER. CDR3 sequence (DNA): TGCGCCAGCAGCCTACAGGGGGCAGGAGAGACCCAGTACTTC. The encoded protein is CASSLQGAGETQYF.

The CDR3 region has the DNA TGTGCCAGCAGCGCCTTACAATATAACTATGGCTACACCTTC. Amino acid sequence: CASSALQYNYGYTF. This chain connects TRBV9 to TRBJ1-2; D not certain. There are 14 residues in the CDR3. The V and J ends lost 3 bases and 1 base respectively, with 10 bases between them. The germline CDR1 and CDR2 sequences are SGDLS and YYNGEE.

The CDR3: CSVDGGAGEQFF. CDR3 nucleotide sequence: TGCAGCGTTGATGGGGGGGCTGGGGAGCAGTTCTTC. The chain has TRBV29-1 and TRBJ2-1; D is possibly TRBD2 (7 bases). This CDR3 region has 12 residues. In germline, CDR1 is SQVTM, CDR2 ANQGSEA. V was clipped by 3 bases and J by 10 bases, with 13 bases between them.

The rearrangement uses TRBV19 and TRBJ1-5; D gene ambiguous. This CDR3 is built from 16 residues. Between the trimmed V and J ends, which lost 3 bases and 0 bases, there was a span of 12 bases. CDR1 is LNHDA and CDR2 is SQIVND in the germline V gene (reference sequence). The CDR3 region is CASSMLQYNSNQPQHF. The CDR3 coding sequence is TGTGCCAGTAGTATGCTTCAGTACAATAGCAATCAGCCCCAGCATTTT.

This CDR3 is CASSFRSHNEQFF. Written as DNA, the CDR3 is TGTGCCAGCAGCTTCAGAAGTCACAATGAGCAGTTCTTC. The chain combines TRBV5-8 with TRBJ2-1; D is uncertain. The CDR3 totals 13 residues. Between the trimmed V and J ends, which lost 2 bases and 5 bases, there was a span of 8 bases. The germline gives CDR1 SGHTS, CDR2 YDEGEE.

Notes on this clone: One junction end disagrees with the germline gene, perhaps due to a read error. V gene TRBV4-1 combines with J gene TRBJ1-2, with 12 bases that match TRBD1. Germline V gives CDR1 MGHRA, CDR2 YSYEKL. The CDR3 has 17 amino acids. CDR3 loop: CASSQAPPGTGGYGCTF. The CDR3 bases are TGCGCCAGCAGCCAAGCCCCGCCGGGGACAGGGGGCTATGGCTGCACCTTC.

The chain is built from TRBV6-1 and TRBJ2-2; 9 bases line up with TRBD1. The CDR3 consists of 16 residues. Germline values: CDR1 MNHNS, CDR2 SASEGT. V was pared by 2 bases and J by 8 bases, with 9 bases of the junction left unmatched. This chain's CDR3 is CASSERTGDDEGELFF. CDR3 coding DNA: TGTGCCAGCAGTGAAAGGACAGGGGACGATGAGGGGGAGCTGTTTTTT.

Regarding this clone: Within the sample, other DNA sequences also encode this same CDR3. The gene calls are TRBV6-6 and TRBJ1-1; no definite D call. This CDR3 contains 14 residues. In germline, CDR1 is MNHNY, CDR2 SVGAGI (reference sequence). V shed 0 bases and J shed 1 base, with 6 bases lying between them. CDR3 DNA: TGTGCCAGCAGTTACTCAGGGAGGAACACTGAAGCTTTCTTT. Encoded protein: CASSYSGRNTEAFF.

The rearrangement uses TRBV7-3 and TRBJ1-3; the match to TRBD1 covers 7 bases. Unmatched junction bases numbered 4, after V lost 5 bases and J lost 0 bases. From germline, CDR1 is SGHTA and CDR2 FQGTGA. This CDR3 has 15 amino acids. CDR3 coding DNA: TGTGCCAGCAGCCCGGGGGACAGCTCTGGAAACACCATATATTTT. Its protein product is CASSPGDSSGNTIYF.

This clone was recorded only once. This chain connects TRBV12-5 to TRBJ2-4, with TRBD1 matching over 7 bases. Germline lookup yields CDR1 LGHNT and CDR2 FRNRAP. The CDR3 runs 12 residues. J lost 6 bases, V lost 7 bases, and 3 bases had no gene match. CDR3 nucleotide sequence: TGTGCTAGTGCTCAGGGGGTAAACATTCAGTACTTC. It yields the protein CASAQGVNIQYF.

The chain links TRBV19 to TRBJ1-1, with 9 bases identical to TRBD1. The CDR3 consists of 17 residues. V gave up 5 bases and J gave up 1 base; unmatched junction bases: 11. Germline V lookup: CDR1 LNHDA, CDR2 SQIVND (reference sequence). CDR3 protein: CASSQRKGTGRNTEAFF. The CDR3 bases are TGTGCCAGTAGTCAACGGAAGGGGACAGGGAGGAACACTGAAGCTTTCTTT.

The chain carries TRBV7-2 and TRBJ1-1; D is ambiguous. This CDR3 has 13 residues. The V gene's germline CDR1 is SGHTA and CDR2 FQGNSA. The V end was cut by 3 bases, the J end by 4 bases, with 9 bases between. In nucleotides, the CDR3 is TGTGCCAGCAGCTTTACAGAAACCACTGAAGCTTTCTTT. Translation: CASSFTETTEAFF. Full variable domain (missing parts from reference TRBV7-2 and TRBJ1-1): GAGVSQSPSNKVTEKGKDVELRCDPISGHTALYWYRQSLGQGLEFLIYFQGNSAPDKSGLPSDRFSAERTGGSVSTLTIQRTQQEDSAVYLCASSFTETTEAFFGQGTRLTVV.

This sequence joins TRBV19 and TRBJ1-2; no clear D. Per germline, CDR1 LNHDA and CDR2 SQIVND (reference sequence). V was trimmed by 9 bases and J by 4 bases, leaving 21 bases between them. The CDR3 length is 15 residues. CDR3 bases: TGTGCCAGCCAACAGAAGCCCTCAGCCCCCTATGGCTACACCTTC. Amino acid sequence: CASQQKPSAPYGYTF.

About this clone itself: This same CDR3 is encoded by further DNA sequences in the sample. The V call is TRBV6-5, the J call TRBJ2-5; 8 positions match TRBD1. The CDR3 consists of 13 residues. The germline CDR1 and CDR2 sequences are MNHEY and SVGAGI. Trimming removed 5 bases from V and 5 bases from J; junction bases left unmatched: 4. As DNA, the CDR3 is TGTGCCAGCAGTCGGACAGGGAAGGAGACCCAGTACTTC. Protein sequence: CASSRTGKETQYF.

This chain connects TRBV11-2 to TRBJ2-3; 11 bases are shared with TRBD2. The CDR3 sequence is 15 residues long. The V and J ends lost 11 bases and 6 bases, in that order; junction bases with no gene match: 13. Germline CDR1 is SGHAT and CDR2 is FQNNGV. The CDR3 nucleotides are TGTGCCGGCTACATATTAGCGGGGGGGCGGGATACGCAGTATTTT. It is translated as CAGYILAGGRDTQYF.

The chain employs TRBV11-2 and TRBJ2-7, with D perhaps TRBD2 (6 bases). V was shortened by 0 bases and J by 6 bases, with 15 bases between the two germline ends. The germline V gene has CDR1 SGHAT and CDR2 FQNNGV. The CDR3 totals 15 residues. The CDR3 DNA reads TGTGCCAGCAGCTTAGACGGGGGAAAGTGGTTCGAGCAGTACTTC. The encoded protein is CASSLDGGKWFEQYF.

The chain couples TRBV7-2 to TRBJ2-3; D perhaps matches TRBD2 (6 bases). V shed 5 bases and J shed 4 bases, with 16 bases lying between them. This CDR3 is 15 amino acids long. The V gene's germline CDR1 is SGHTA and CDR2 FQGNSA. This CDR3 reads CASSRPGVWADTQYF. In DNA form, the CDR3 reads TGTGCCAGCAGCCGACCGGGAGTGTGGGCAGATACGCAGTATTTT.

The chain joins TRBV6-5 to TRBJ2-2; 7 bases are a match to TRBD2. V was pared by 5 bases and J by 4 bases, with 7 bases of the junction left unmatched. The length of the CDR3 is 15 residues. From germline, CDR1 is MNHEY and CDR2 SVGAGI. The CDR3 here is CASSANWGGTGELFF. The DNA for the CDR3 is TGTGCCAGCAGTGCAAACTGGGGGGGCACCGGGGAGCTGTTTTTT.